A selection of T cell receptor beta chains follows, all from one sample in a study of blood T cells in healthy people across ages. TCRdb reanalysed the 5' RACE reads using MiXCR and keeps one entry per CDR3 protein. The sample carries 650,000 to 1,000,000 distinct CDR3 sequences, about 37% recorded once. Sequencing was performed on blood. The receptors come from a man between 18 and 29 years old in good health. The CDR3 runs from the conserved cysteine through the conserved F or W. The D gene is left open where the match is weak. A row's size may be missing; if present it is once, few, many or a size class.

abundance	d_gene	j_gene	v_gene	CDR3aa	CDR3nt
few	TRBD1	TRBJ2-3	TRBV5-6	CASSWTGRSTDTQYF	TGTGCCAGCAGCTGGACAGGCCGCAGCACAGATACGCAGTATTTT
few	TRBD2	TRBJ2-3	TRBV6-2/TRBV6-3	CASNPSGGATDTQYF	TGTGCCAGCAACCCCAGCGGGGGCGCCACAGATACGCAGTATTTT
few	.	TRBJ2-7	TRBV5-5	CASSLGSSRPNEQYF	TGTGCCAGCAGCTTAGGGAGTTCGCGGCCCAATGAGCAGTACTTC
.	.	TRBJ2-7	TRBV11-2	CASSPSFSYNEQYF	TGTGCCAGCAGCCCCAGTTTTTCTTACAATGAGCAGTACTTC
many	.	TRBJ2-3	TRBV7-2	CASSLTGTQYF	TGTGCCAGCAGCCTGACGGGCACGCAGTATTTT
.	.	TRBJ2-3	TRBV28	CASRPTGADYPDTQYF	TGTGCCAGCAGACCCACGGGGGCGGATTACCCAGATACGCAGTATTTT
.	.	TRBJ1-5	TRBV29-1	CSATIQGGEWSNQPQHF	TGCAGCGCGACAATTCAGGGAGGGGAATGGAGCAATCAGCCCCAGCATTTT
.	.	TRBJ1-6	TRBV5-8	CASSRWGTYNSPLHF	TGTGCCAGCTCGAGATGGGGGACGTATAATTCACCCCTCCACTTT
.	TRBD1	TRBJ1-5	TRBV27	CASRSLGQGSNQPQHF	TGTGCCAGCAGATCCCTTGGACAGGGAAGCAATCAGCCCCAGCATTTT
.	.	TRBJ2-5	TRBV20-1	CSARVGQGRTQYF	TGCAGTGCTAGAGTGGGCCAGGGACGGACCCAGTACTTC
.	TRBD1	TRBJ1-1	TRBV20-1	CSARTTGGNTEAFF	TGCAGTGCGAGGACGACAGGGGGGAACACTGAAGCTTTCTTT
.	.	TRBJ2-7	TRBV10-2	CASSESVASEGYEQYF	TGCGCCAGCAGTGAGTCCGTAGCCAGCGAGGGGTACGAGCAGTACTTC
.	TRBD2	TRBJ2-3	TRBV12-3/TRBV12-4	CASSTGTSRDTQYF	TGTGCCAGCAGTACCGGGACTAGCAGAGATACGCAGTATTTT
few	TRBD1	TRBJ2-7	TRBV6-1	CASSDRGLVDEQYF	TGTGCCAGCAGCGACAGGGGGTTGGTCGACGAGCAGTACTTC
once	.	TRBJ2-1	TRBV4-3	CASSQDLGTGQFF	TGCGCCAGCAGCCAAGATTTAGGGACCGGGCAGTTCTTC
few	.	TRBJ2-5	TRBV20-1	CSASDLQETQYF	TGCAGTGCATCGGACTTACAAGAGACCCAGTACTTC
.	.	TRBJ2-1	TRBV7-2	CASSLVGGQVGNEQFF	TGTGCCAGCAGCTTAGTTGGGGGGCAGGTAGGCAATGAGCAGTTCTTC